These 11 T cell receptor beta chains share one sample of origin, sequenced in a study of chemoradiotherapy in HPV16-positive cancers. Using immunoSEQ multiplex PCR, the repertoire was profiled, and TCRdb retains in-frame clones only, with some absent. The sample shows 20,000 to 30,000 clones, approximately 90% of them seen only once. The sample consisted of blood, taken from a patient who underwent chemoradiotherapy. All receptors derive from a human donor with HPV-associated anogenital cancer.

The chain uses TRBV18 and TRBJ2-3; 7 nucleotides align to TRBD2. The junction had 6 bases not matched to a gene; V was cut back by 2 bases and J by 1 base. This CDR3 is 16 amino acids long. Germline V gene lookup returns CDR1 KGHSH and CDR2 LQKENI. The CDR3 DNA reads as TGTGCCAGCTCACCAAGGGCTAGCGGAGGCACAGATACGCAGTATTTT. Translating gives CASSPRASGGTDTQYF.

Worth noting for this clone: Relative to the germline gene, one junction end is altered; a read error may explain this. The chain links TRBV19 to TRBJ1-5; 7 bases are shared with TRBD1. This CDR3 region has 13 residues. Germline V CDR1 and CDR2: LNHDA, SQIVND (reference sequence). DNA of the CDR3: TGTGCCAGTAGTATTGCCCAGGGACAGCTCCAGCATTTT. Protein sequence: CASSIAQGQLQHF. Full variable domain (outside the CDR3, taken from reference TRBV19 and TRBJ1-5): DGGITQSPKYLFRKEGQNVTLSCEQNLNHDAMYWYRQDPGQGLRLIYYSQIVNDFQKGDIAEGYSVSREKKESFPLTVTSAQKNPTAFYLCASSIAQGQLQHFGDGTRLSIL.

The count of this clone is one. The J gene is TRBJ1-4, the V gene TRBV2; D remains ambiguous. This CDR3 comprises 12 residues. Trimming removed 7 bases at V and 6 bases at J, with 9 bases between. Per germline, CDR1 SNHLY and CDR2 FYNNEI. CDR3 coding DNA: TGTGCCAGCAAGAGGGAGGATGAAAAACTGTTTTTT. Encoded protein: CASKREDEKLFF.

The chain carries TRBV7-2 and TRBJ2-5, with D perhaps matching TRBD1 (6 bases). The CDR3 consists of 15 residues. The V end was cut by 2 bases, the J end by 5 bases, with 15 bases between. CDR1 is SGHTA, CDR2 FQGNSA, per germline. The CDR3 spells CASSLWWGRGETQYF. CDR3 DNA sequence: TGTGCCAGCAGCTTATGGTGGGGGCGAGGGGAGACCCAGTACTTC.

The CDR3 protein is CASSHGQQAYEQYF. In DNA, the CDR3 is TGCGCCAGCAGCCACGGACAGCAAGCCTACGAGCAGTACTTC. This chain uses TRBV4-1 with TRBJ2-7, with a possible D match to TRBD1 (6 bases). From germline, CDR1 is MGHRA and CDR2 YSYEKL. CDR3 length: 14 residues. V lost 3 bases to trimming and J lost 2 bases, with 11 bases between them.

This clone was found a few times. The V gene is TRBV10-3, the J gene TRBJ1-5, with D possibly matching TRBD1 (5 bases). V lost 5 bases and J lost 11, with 13 bases in between. CDR3 length equals 12 residues. CDR1 is ENHRY, CDR2 SYGVKD, per germline. CDR3 sequence (DNA): TGTGCCATCAGTACCCCCGGGACGGCCCAGCATTTT. Translated: CAISTPGTAQHF.

The rearrangement links TRBV13 to TRBJ1-6; D remains ambiguous. V lost 2 bases, J lost 6 bases, and 8 bases lay in between. The CDR3 is made up of 14 amino acids. Germline-derived CDR1 and CDR2 are PRHDT and FYEKMQ (reference sequence). In DNA, the CDR3 is TGTGCCAGCAGCTTACAAGTCGGTAATTCACCCCTCCACTTT. This translates into CASSLQVGNSPLHF.

The gene calls are TRBV29-1 and TRBJ1-1; tentatively, D is TRBD1 (6 bases). The CDR3 consists of 13 residues. Germline assignment: CDR1 SQVTM and CDR2 ANQGSEA. Trimming removed 4 bases from V and 5 bases from J, with 14 bases in between. The CDR3 here is CSVGKGGRTEAFF. The CDR3 region has the DNA TGCAGCGTTGGAAAGGGGGGAAGGACTGAAGCTTTCTTT.

V and J are TRBV10-3 and TRBJ1-2; D is undetermined. Germline values: CDR1 ENHRY, CDR2 SYGVKD. CDR3 length: 15 amino acids. The ends were cut back, 4 bases at V and 0 bases at J, with 12 bases in the middle. The CDR3 DNA is TGTGCCATCAGTGTAGAAGCTTCAGCTAACTATGGCTACACCTTC. Protein product: CAISVEASANYGYTF.

The chain employs TRBV2 and TRBJ2-7; a weak D match, TRBD2 (6 bases). Germline V lookup: CDR1 SNHLY, CDR2 FYNNEI. The ends were cut back, 4 bases at V and 7 bases at J, with 11 bases in the middle. The CDR3 has 12 residues. The CDR3 bases are TGTGCCAGCAGTGGGCTGGGGAGGGAGCAGTACTTC. Its protein is CASSGLGREQYF.

The genes are TRBV6-5 and TRBJ2-7; 8 bases agree with TRBD1. Trimming took 6 bases from V and 5 from J; bases not matched to a gene: 9. The length of the CDR3 is 14 residues. Germline V gene sequence: CDR1 MNHEY, CDR2 SVGAGI. This CDR3 is CASSVAQGANEQYF. CDR3 nucleotides: TGTGCCAGCAGCGTCGCCCAGGGGGCAAACGAGCAGTACTTC.